Listed below are T cell receptor beta chains from one sample, sequenced in a study of beta chain features in type 1 diabetes. The table came from immunoSEQ multiplex PCR; TCRdb's copy has only in-frame clones and leaves some out. This table has 130,000 to 150,000 clones, 13% appearing once. Material: central memory CD4+ T cells from blood. These receptors all stem from a man aged 18-30 years with type 1 diabetes. The CDR3 runs from the conserved cysteine through the conserved F or W. The D gene is left open where the match is weak. Where a row states a size, it is once, few, many or the class of an expanded clone; other rows omit it.

j_call: TRBJ1-1
d_call: -
clone_size: few
v_call: TRBV5-8
cdr3_nt: TGTGCCAGCAGCCTACAGGGAGCCTTAAACACTGAAGCTTTCTTT
cdr3_aa: CASSLQGALNTEAFF

j_call: TRBJ2-3
d_call: -
clone_size: few
v_call: TRBV30
cdr3_nt: TGTGCCTGGAGAGATGAGGTAACGGGGGCAGATACGCAGTATTTT
cdr3_aa: CAWRDEVTGADTQYF

j_call: TRBJ2-1
d_call: -
clone_size: -
v_call: TRBV5-6
cdr3_nt: TGTGCCAGCAGCTTGGAGGGTGGGGACAATGAGCAGTTCTTC
cdr3_aa: CASSLEGGDNEQFF

j_call: TRBJ1-2
d_call: TRBD1
clone_size: few
v_call: TRBV9
cdr3_nt: TGTGCCAGCAGCCCCCAGGACAGGGACCACTATGGCTACACCTTC
cdr3_aa: CASSPQDRDHYGYTF

j_call: TRBJ2-1
d_call: -
clone_size: few
v_call: TRBV7-9
cdr3_nt: TGTGCCAGCAGCTTAAGCGTCGATGAGCAGTTCTTC
cdr3_aa: CASSLSVDEQFF

j_call: TRBJ1-1
d_call: -
clone_size: -
v_call: TRBV5-1
cdr3_nt: TGCGCCAGCAGCTCGCGGGGGCTGGGCACTGAAGCTTTCTTT
cdr3_aa: CASSSRGLGTEAFF

j_call: TRBJ2-1
d_call: TRBD2
clone_size: -
v_call: TRBV7-7
cdr3_nt: TGTGCTAGCAGCTTAGGGGTCTTGGGAGGGAACTACAATGAGCAGTTCTTC
cdr3_aa: CASSLGVLGGNYNEQFF

j_call: TRBJ1-5
d_call: TRBD1
clone_size: few
v_call: TRBV15
cdr3_nt: TGTGCCACCAGCAATATTGACAGGGGCAATCAGCCCCAGCATTTT
cdr3_aa: CATSNIDRGNQPQHF

j_call: TRBJ2-6
d_call: -
clone_size: -
v_call: TRBV5-4
cdr3_nt: TGTGCCAGCAGCTTGTGGGGGGCCAACGTCCTGACTTTC
cdr3_aa: CASSLWGANVLTF

j_call: TRBJ1-4
d_call: -
clone_size: -
v_call: TRBV5-1
cdr3_nt: TGCGCCAGCAGCTTGGCCTCAGGGACGACTAATGAAAAACTGTTTTTT
cdr3_aa: CASSLASGTTNEKLFF

j_call: TRBJ1-4
d_call: TRBD1
clone_size: few
v_call: TRBV6-5
cdr3_nt: TGTGCCACCAGGCGCCCAGACAGGGATGAAAAACTGTTTTTT
cdr3_aa: CATRRPDRDEKLFF

j_call: TRBJ2-2
d_call: -
clone_size: -
v_call: TRBV18
cdr3_nt: TGTGCCAGCTCCCCCAGTAGCGGGGAGCTGTTTTTT
cdr3_aa: CASSPSSGELFF

j_call: TRBJ1-5
d_call: TRBD1
clone_size: -
v_call: TRBV25-1
cdr3_nt: TGTGCCAGCAGGCGGTCCGGGACAGGAGATCAGCCCCAGCATTTT
cdr3_aa: CASRRSGTGDQPQHF

j_call: TRBJ1-2
d_call: -
clone_size: -
v_call: TRBV6-5
cdr3_nt: TGTGCCAGCAGTCGCGGGGGGATCAGCTATGGCTACACCTTC
cdr3_aa: CASSRGGISYGYTF

j_call: TRBJ1-1
d_call: TRBD1
clone_size: -
v_call: TRBV15
cdr3_nt: TGTGCCACCAGCAGAGGGGACAGGGGTTTTACTGAAGCTTTCTTT
cdr3_aa: CATSRGDRGFTEAFF

j_call: TRBJ2-7
d_call: -
clone_size: -
v_call: TRBV2
cdr3_nt: TGTGCCAGCAGTGGGGACATCTCCTACGAGCAGTACTTC
cdr3_aa: CASSGDISYEQYF

j_call: TRBJ1-3
d_call: -
clone_size: many
v_call: TRBV30
cdr3_nt: TGTGCCTCGGACATCTCTGGAAACACCATATATTTT
cdr3_aa: CASDISGNTIYF

j_call: TRBJ1-1
d_call: -
clone_size: few
v_call: TRBV5-1
cdr3_nt: TGCGCCAGCAGCTTGCAAGGGGCGAACACTGAAGCTTTCTTT
cdr3_aa: CASSLQGANTEAFF

j_call: TRBJ1-2
d_call: -
clone_size: -
v_call: TRBV11-3
cdr3_nt: TGTGCCAGCAGCTTCGGTGAAAACTATGGCTACACCTTC
cdr3_aa: CASSFGENYGYTF

j_call: TRBJ1-1
d_call: -
clone_size: -
v_call: TRBV18
cdr3_nt: TGTGCCAGCTCGTCCGAACCATTGGCCAGCCAAGGGAACACTGAAGCTTTCTTT
cdr3_aa: CASSSEPLASQGNTEAFF

j_call: TRBJ2-7
d_call: TRBD1
clone_size: -
v_call: TRBV5-1
cdr3_nt: TGCGCCAGCAGCCCTCAGGGCAGGGGGCTCTACGAGCAGTACTTC
cdr3_aa: CASSPQGRGLYEQYF

j_call: TRBJ2-5
d_call: TRBD2
clone_size: few
v_call: TRBV29-1
cdr3_nt: TGCAGCGGCCAACCTCCCGGGACTAGCGGGGCGACCCAGTACTTC
cdr3_aa: CSGQPPGTSGATQYF

j_call: TRBJ1-4
d_call: -
clone_size: few
v_call: TRBV6-5
cdr3_nt: TGTGCCAGCAGGCCTTATTCGAATGAAAAACTGTTTTTT
cdr3_aa: CASRPYSNEKLFF

j_call: TRBJ1-1
d_call: -
clone_size: -
v_call: TRBV7-3
cdr3_nt: TGTGCCAGCAGCCTGGACCCCTCGAACACTGAAGCTTTCTTT
cdr3_aa: CASSLDPSNTEAFF

j_call: TRBJ1-6
d_call: -
clone_size: few
v_call: TRBV2
cdr3_nt: TGTGCCACTGGAGGAGGCAATAATTCACCCCTCCACTTT
cdr3_aa: CATGGGNNSPLHF

j_call: TRBJ2-7
d_call: TRBD1
clone_size: -
v_call: TRBV19
cdr3_nt: TGTGCCAGTAGTGCAAGACAGGGAACCTACGAGCAGTACTTC
cdr3_aa: CASSARQGTYEQYF

j_call: TRBJ2-2
d_call: TRBD1
clone_size: few
v_call: TRBV6-5
cdr3_nt: TGTGCCAGCACCCGACAGGGGGCCCACACCGGGGAGCTGTTTTTT
cdr3_aa: CASTRQGAHTGELFF

j_call: TRBJ2-1
d_call: -
clone_size: -
v_call: TRBV5-1
cdr3_nt: TGCGCCAGCAGCTTGGCCACAGGTAACAATGAGCAGTTCTTC
cdr3_aa: CASSLATGNNEQFF

j_call: TRBJ1-5
d_call: -
clone_size: -
v_call: TRBV30
cdr3_nt: TGTGCCTGGAGACTCAATAGCAATCAGCCCCAGCATTTT
cdr3_aa: CAWRLNSNQPQHF

j_call: TRBJ2-2
d_call: -
clone_size: many
v_call: TRBV14
cdr3_nt: TGTGCCAGCAGCCCTCAATCGGGGCCCGGGGAGCTGTTTTTT
cdr3_aa: CASSPQSGPGELFF

j_call: TRBJ2-5
d_call: -
clone_size: -
v_call: TRBV6-6
cdr3_nt: TGTGCCAGCAGTTACCGAGAAGAGACCCAGTACTTC
cdr3_aa: CASSYREETQYF

j_call: TRBJ2-7
d_call: -
clone_size: -
v_call: TRBV5-1
cdr3_nt: TGCGCCAGCAGATTGGATCAGGGCCTCTCCTACGAGCAGTACTTC
cdr3_aa: CASRLDQGLSYEQYF

j_call: TRBJ1-6
d_call: -
clone_size: few
v_call: TRBV9
cdr3_nt: TGTGCCAGCAGCGTAGCTTTAGGGCCGGGGAATAATTCACCCCTCCACTTT
cdr3_aa: CASSVALGPGNNSPLHF

j_call: TRBJ2-3
d_call: TRBD2
clone_size: few
v_call: TRBV14
cdr3_nt: TGTGCCAGCAACGAAGCGGGAGGGTGGATTACGCAGTATTTT
cdr3_aa: CASNEAGGWITQYF

j_call: TRBJ2-1
d_call: TRBD1
clone_size: few
v_call: TRBV27
cdr3_nt: TGTGCCAGCACCCTGTCTCCGACAGGGGGGATCAATGAGCAGTTCTTC
cdr3_aa: CASTLSPTGGINEQFF

j_call: TRBJ2-7
d_call: TRBD1
clone_size: few
v_call: TRBV5-1
cdr3_nt: TGCGCCAGCAGCTGGACAGGCGACTCCTACGAGCAGTACTTC
cdr3_aa: CASSWTGDSYEQYF

j_call: TRBJ2-1
d_call: -
clone_size: -
v_call: TRBV12-5
cdr3_nt: TGTGCTAGTGGTCCGGGCAGCGGGTTCTCCAATGAGCAGTTCTTC
cdr3_aa: CASGPGSGFSNEQFF

j_call: TRBJ2-4
d_call: -
clone_size: many
v_call: TRBV28
cdr3_nt: TGTGCCAGCAGTCCCGCCGGGGGGACAGCGAACATTCAGTACTTC
cdr3_aa: CASSPAGGTANIQYF

j_call: TRBJ2-1
d_call: TRBD1
clone_size: few
v_call: TRBV7-9
cdr3_nt: TGTGCCAGCAGCGCAGACAGGGGGCGTAACAATGAGCAGTTCTTC
cdr3_aa: CASSADRGRNNEQFF

j_call: TRBJ2-7
d_call: TRBD1
clone_size: -
v_call: TRBV18
cdr3_nt: TGTGCCAGCTCACCAAGACAGGGGATGAGCTCCTACGAGCAGTACTTC
cdr3_aa: CASSPRQGMSSYEQYF

j_call: TRBJ1-2
d_call: -
clone_size: -
v_call: TRBV20-1
cdr3_nt: TGCAGTCCTCAGGGAAACTATGGCTACACCTTC
cdr3_aa: CSPQGNYGYTF

j_call: TRBJ2-3
d_call: TRBD2
clone_size: few
v_call: TRBV7-9
cdr3_nt: TGTGCCAGCAGCCTAGCGGGAAGCACAGATACGCAGTATTTT
cdr3_aa: CASSLAGSTDTQYF

j_call: TRBJ2-2
d_call: -
clone_size: many
v_call: TRBV30
cdr3_nt: TGTGCCTGGAGTGTGGCGGGTCCCGGGGAGCTGTTTTTT
cdr3_aa: CAWSVAGPGELFF

j_call: TRBJ1-5
d_call: -
clone_size: few
v_call: TRBV6-1
cdr3_nt: TGTGCCAGCAGTGGCCTACAGGGAGGGCAGCCCCAGCATTTT
cdr3_aa: CASSGLQGGQPQHF

j_call: TRBJ1-2
d_call: -
clone_size: -
v_call: TRBV30
cdr3_nt: TGTGCCTGGATACGGCAAATCTATGGCTACACCTTC
cdr3_aa: CAWIRQIYGYTF

j_call: TRBJ2-5
d_call: TRBD2
clone_size: -
v_call: TRBV30
cdr3_nt: TGTGCCCAACTAGCGGGGGAAGGGACCCAGTACTTC
cdr3_aa: CAQLAGEGTQYF

j_call: TRBJ1-1
d_call: -
clone_size: few
v_call: TRBV29-1
cdr3_nt: TGCAGCGTTGCTTACACTGAAGCTTTCTTT
cdr3_aa: CSVAYTEAFF

j_call: TRBJ2-7
d_call: -
clone_size: -
v_call: TRBV28
cdr3_nt: TGTGCCACCAAGACAGGAAATTCCTACGAGCAGTACTTC
cdr3_aa: CATKTGNSYEQYF

j_call: TRBJ1-6
d_call: TRBD1
clone_size: few
v_call: TRBV18
cdr3_nt: TGTGCCAGCTCAGGACAGGGAGGGAATTCACCCCTCCACTTT
cdr3_aa: CASSGQGGNSPLHF

j_call: TRBJ1-1
d_call: -
clone_size: few
v_call: TRBV29-1
cdr3_nt: TGCAGCGTTGAGGAGACTGAAGCTTTCTTT
cdr3_aa: CSVEETEAFF

j_call: TRBJ2-7
d_call: -
clone_size: few
v_call: TRBV4-1
cdr3_nt: TGCGCCAGCAGCCAGGCGCCACTGATCTCCTACGAGCAGTACTTC
cdr3_aa: CASSQAPLISYEQYF